The next 9 T cell receptor beta chains were all read from a single sample in a study of cytomegalovirus exposure and HLA in healthy donors. Researchers ran the PCR with 60 Vbeta and 13 Jbeta primers. Clones were sequenced by immunoSEQ multiplex PCR, and TCRdb holds only the in-frame ones, with some missing. Here the sample spans about 200,000 clones, just over 75% being singletons. Sample: PBMCs. The receptor set was obtained from a man aged 25 to 45 in good health and CMV-seronegative.

The V gene is TRBV25-1, the J gene TRBJ1-2; 7 positions match TRBD1. CDR1 and CDR2 (germline): MGHDK, SYGVNS. The CDR3 length is 14 residues. J was trimmed by 2 bases and V by 8 bases; bases with no gene match: 8. The CDR3 spells CASESGRGNYGYTF. DNA for the CDR3: TGTGCCAGCGAGTCGGGCAGGGGGAACTATGGCTACACCTTC.

The genes are TRBV28 and TRBJ1-4; the D is unclear. The germline V gene has CDR1 MDHEN and CDR2 SYDVKM. The CDR3 spans 11 residues. V was cut by 8 bases and J by 4 bases, with 5 bases left in between. The CDR3, as DNA: TGTGCCAGCGGCATTAATGAAAAACTGTTTTTT. Translating gives CASGINEKLFF.

This clone was recorded a few times. The J gene is TRBJ2-3, the V gene TRBV5-4, with D maybe TRBD2 (5 bases). Germline assignment: CDR1 SGHNT and CDR2 YYREEE (reference sequence). V shed 0 bases and J shed 5 bases, with 10 bases lying between them. The CDR3 length is 14 residues. The CDR3 DNA follows: TGTGCCAGCAGCTTGGCTCTAGCTAGAGATACGCAGTATTTT. Translation gives CASSLALARDTQYF.

The chain has TRBV29-1 and TRBJ2-7; 7 nucleotides match TRBD2. With 8 bases clipped from V and 0 bases from J, the junction kept 19 bases outside the gene matches. The length of the CDR3 is 17 residues. CDR1 SQVTM and CDR2 ANQGSEA come from the germline V gene. The CDR3 loop reads CSYRGKQRGLSSYEQYF. Here the CDR3 DNA reads TGCAGCTATCGGGGGAAACAGCGGGGCCTGAGCTCCTACGAGCAGTACTTC.

This chain connects TRBV5-1 to TRBJ2-2, with TRBD2 identical over 11 bases. J lost 6 bases, V lost 6 bases, and 13 bases had no gene match. CDR3 length equals 17 residues. Germline CDR1 SGHRS, CDR2 YFSETQ. CDR3 nucleotides: TGCGCCAGCACCGCGTACGAGACTAGCGGGAAGGCCGGGGAGCTGTTTTTT. It is translated as CASTAYETSGKAGELFF.

The genes are TRBV27 and TRBJ2-1; TRBD1 matches at 9 bases. V lost 7 bases, J lost 4 bases, and 5 bases stayed unmatched. Per the germline V gene, CDR1 is MNHEY and CDR2 is SMNVEV (reference sequence). The length of the CDR3 is 14 residues. CDR3 protein: CASMGTGNYNEQFF. The CDR3 DNA follows: TGTGCCAGCATGGGGACAGGGAATTACAATGAGCAGTTCTTC.

This chain uses TRBV19 with TRBJ2-1; 13 bases map to TRBD2. The V and J ends lost 8 bases and 6 bases, in that order; junction bases with no gene match: 4. The CDR3 is made up of 14 amino acids. The germline gives CDR1 LNHDA, CDR2 SQIVND (reference sequence). The CDR3 nucleotides read TGTGCCAGTTCGACTAGCGGGAGGACCAATGAGCAGTTCTTC. Amino acids: CASSTSGRTNEQFF.

V is TRBV25-1 and J is TRBJ1-6; the match to TRBD1 covers 10 bases. The J segment lost 9 bases and the V segment lost 3 bases, leaving 5 bases of the junction unmatched. The CDR3 extends over 15 amino acids. CDR1 is MGHDK and CDR2 is SYGVNS in the germline V gene. In DNA form, the CDR3 reads TGTGCCAGCAGTGACCCCGACAGGGGGCCTTCACCCCTCCACTTT. Its translation is CASSDPDRGPSPLHF.

The rearrangement links TRBV30 to TRBJ2-3; weak D call: TRBD1 (5 bases). Germline lookup yields CDR1 GTSNPN and CDR2 SVGIG (reference sequence). V was clipped by 2 bases and J by 5 bases, with 14 bases between them. The CDR3 has 14 residues. CDR3 protein: CAWSRGLGLDTQYF. In nucleotides, the CDR3 is TGTGCCTGGAGTCGTGGGCTGGGGCTAGATACGCAGTATTTT.